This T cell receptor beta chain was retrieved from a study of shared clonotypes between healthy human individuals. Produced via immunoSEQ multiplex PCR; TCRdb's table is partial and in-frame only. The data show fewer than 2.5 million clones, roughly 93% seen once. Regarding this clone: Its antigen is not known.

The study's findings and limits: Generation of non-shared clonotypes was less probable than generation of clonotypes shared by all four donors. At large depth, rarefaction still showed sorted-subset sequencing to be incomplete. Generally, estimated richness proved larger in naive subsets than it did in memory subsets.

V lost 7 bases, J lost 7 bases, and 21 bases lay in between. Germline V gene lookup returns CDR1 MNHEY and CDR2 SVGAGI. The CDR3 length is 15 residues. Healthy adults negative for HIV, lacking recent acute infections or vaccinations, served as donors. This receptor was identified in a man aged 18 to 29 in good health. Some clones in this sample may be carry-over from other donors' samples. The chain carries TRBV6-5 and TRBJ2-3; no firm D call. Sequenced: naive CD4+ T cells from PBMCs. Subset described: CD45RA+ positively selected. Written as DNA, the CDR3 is TGTGCCAGCACCCTGGATCTCCCACCGGGCAATACGCAGTATTTT. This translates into CASTLDLPPGNTQYF.